This entry lists 22 T cell receptor beta chains sequenced from one sample in a study of blood T cell repertoires in COVID-19. The table came from immunoSEQ multiplex PCR; TCRdb's copy has only in-frame clones and leaves some out. The sample lists fewer than 400,000 clones; just under 90% were seen once. Sample: PBMCs or T cells enriched from blood (not recorded which). The source is a woman aged 50 to 60 who had recovered from COVID-19.

In this sample, this clone turned up many times. The gene calls are TRBV19 and TRBJ2-3; 10 bases align to TRBD1. V was clipped by 6 bases and J by 2 bases; unmatched bases: 5. Germline-derived CDR1 and CDR2 are LNHDA and SQIVND (reference sequence). CDR3 length equals 15 residues. CDR3 in amino acids: CASRLGQGHTDTQYF. The CDR3 nucleotides are TGTGCCAGTAGGCTGGGACAGGGGCACACAGATACGCAGTATTTT.

The CDR3, as DNA: TGCAGCGTTGAAGCGACAGACTATGGCTACACCTTC. Translation gives CSVEATDYGYTF. This sequence joins TRBV29-1 and TRBJ1-2, with D perhaps matching TRBD1 (5 bases). The V gene's germline CDR1 is SQVTM and CDR2 ANQGSEA. This CDR3 has 12 residues. Trimming pared 1 base from V and 3 bases from J, leaving 6 bases between.

The chain employs TRBV28 and TRBJ2-2; 7 bases align to TRBD2. In germline, CDR1 is MDHEN, CDR2 SYDVKM. CDR3 size: 17 residues. J gave up 7 bases and V 1 base, and 12 bases lay outside the gene matches. The CDR3 sequence: CASSLLPPAGIVGELFF. The CDR3 DNA follows: TGTGCCAGCAGTTTATTACCCCCAGCGGGGATTGTCGGGGAGCTGTTTTTT.

The chain uses TRBV27 and TRBJ2-7; possible D gene TRBD1, 5 bases. Germline V gives CDR1 MNHEY, CDR2 SMNVEV (reference sequence). V lost 5 bases, J lost 3 bases, and 11 bases lay in between. The CDR3 is 13 amino acids. CDR3 loop: CASSLTVNYEQYF. The CDR3 nucleotides read TGTGCCAGCAGTCTGACAGTAAACTACGAGCAGTACTTC.

The chain recombines TRBV7-9 with TRBJ2-1, with 9 nucleotides matching TRBD1. CDR1 SEHNR and CDR2 FQNEAQ come from the germline V gene (reference sequence). J lost 0 bases, V lost 5 bases, and 14 bases had no gene match. The CDR3 is made up of 19 amino acids. The DNA of the CDR3 is TGTGCCAGCAGCCTCGGGACAGGGCAGGAATGGAGCTCCTACAATGAGCAGTTCTTC. This translates into CASSLGTGQEWSSYNEQFF.

The chain links TRBV28 to TRBJ1-5; 7 nucleotides align to TRBD1. V was pared by 4 bases and J by 7 bases, with 10 bases of the junction left unmatched. The CDR3 contains 15 residues. Germline values: CDR1 MDHEN, CDR2 SYDVKM. The DNA of the CDR3 is TGTGCCAGCAGTTACAGGGGAGCGTTGGGGCAGCCCCAGCATTTT. This sequence encodes CASSYRGALGQPQHF.

This chain connects TRBV30 to TRBJ1-2, with a possible D match to TRBD1 (5 bases). Germline V gene data show CDR1 as GTSNPN and CDR2 as SVGIG (reference sequence). Trimming removed 3 bases from V and 2 bases from J, with 10 bases in between. This CDR3 region has 13 residues. CDR3 coding DNA: TGTGCCTGGAGCCTGACAGAAAACTATGGCTACACCTTC. Translated, it gives CAWSLTENYGYTF.

The chain recombines TRBV5-1 with TRBJ2-1, with TRBD2 identical over 10 bases. Trimming at V came to 4 bases and at J to 7 bases, leaving 11 bases not matched to a gene. The CDR3 consists of 16 residues. Germline loops: CDR1 SGHRS, CDR2 YFSETQ. The CDR3 bases are TGCGCCAGCAGCGTCGGAGGGACTAGCGATCTGAATGAGCAGTTCTTC. This gives the protein CASSVGGTSDLNEQFF. Using reference TRBV5-1 and TRBJ2-1 for the parts outside the CDR3, the full variable domain is KAGVTQTPRYLIKTRGQQVTLSCSPISGHRSVSWYQQTPGQGLQFLFEYFSETQRNKGNFPGRFSGRQFSNSRSEMNVSTLELGDSALYLCASSVGGTSDLNEQFFGPGTRLTVL.

This chain joins TRBV7-2 and TRBJ2-1, with TRBD2 matching 11 bases. Germline V gives CDR1 SGHTA, CDR2 FQGNSA. The CDR3 sequence is 15 residues long. V lost 5 bases to trimming and J lost 7 bases; unmatched junction nucleotides: 7. The CDR3 region is CASSPVAGGRNEQFF. The CDR3 nucleotides are TGTGCCAGCAGCCCGGTAGCGGGGGGGAGAAATGAGCAGTTCTTC.

This chain uses TRBV5-4 with TRBJ2-4, with 8 bases that match TRBD2. This CDR3 has 17 amino acids. With V trimmed by 0 bases and J by 4 bases, 9 bases remained unmatched. Per germline, CDR1 SGHNT and CDR2 YYREEE (reference sequence). CDR3 residues: CASSLAAAGALKNIQYF. In DNA form, the CDR3 reads TGTGCCAGCAGCTTGGCCGCAGCGGGGGCCCTAAAAAACATTCAGTACTTC.

The chain uses TRBV7-2 and TRBJ1-5; no definite D call. V lost 5 bases, J lost 1 base, and 9 bases lay in between. CDR3 size: 14 residues. Germline CDR1 SGHTA, CDR2 FQGNSA. CDR3 region: CASSQILSNQPQHF. The CDR3 nucleotides read TGTGCCAGCAGCCAGATACTAAGCAATCAGCCCCAGCATTTT.

The genes are TRBV4-1 and TRBJ2-3, with 7 positions matching TRBD1. The CDR3 has 12 amino acids. Germline V CDR1 and CDR2: MGHRA, YSYEKL. The J segment lost 8 bases and the V segment lost 11 bases, leaving 10 bases of the junction unmatched. The CDR3 sequence is CARDSIIGTQYF. CDR3 nucleotide sequence: TGCGCCCGGGACAGCATAATAGGTACGCAGTATTTT.

This clone was detected many times. V and J are TRBV6-1 and TRBJ2-5; 10 positions match TRBD2. Trimming cost V 0 bases and J 2 bases; bases outside gene matches: 0. This CDR3 region has 15 residues. Germline-derived CDR1 and CDR2 are MNHNS and SASEGT. For the CDR3, the DNA is TGTGCCAGCAGTGAAGCAGCGGGGGGGCAAGAGACCCAGTACTTC. Its translation is CASSEAAGGQETQYF.

The chain joins TRBV7-2 to TRBJ2-3; 9 bases align to TRBD2. The length of the CDR3 is 19 residues. Germline trimming cut 4 bases from V and 0 bases from J; bases unmatched to any gene: 14. Germline V gene data show CDR1 as SGHTA and CDR2 as FQGNSA. The CDR3 is CASSSPEGRGGGSTDTQYF. The CDR3 DNA follows: TGTGCCAGCAGCTCCCCGGAGGGGCGGGGGGGCGGAAGCACAGATACGCAGTATTTT.

This chain uses TRBV15 with TRBJ1-1; TRBD1 aligns across 9 bases. The junction had 8 bases not matched to a gene; V was cut back by 3 bases and J by 9 bases. Germline CDR1 is LNHNV and CDR2 is YYDKDF (reference sequence). CDR3 length: 14 residues. The CDR3 DNA reads TGTGCCACCAGCAGGAAGGACAGGGGAACAAAAGCTTTCTTT. It specifies CATSRKDRGTKAFF.

This chain's CDR3 is CASSQQTGGNTEAFF. The CDR3, as DNA: TGCGCCAGCAGCCAACAGACAGGGGGCAACACTGAAGCTTTCTTT. The chain links TRBV4-3 to TRBJ1-1; 10 bases are a match to TRBD1. Trimming cost V 2 bases and J 2 bases; bases outside gene matches: 2. The CDR3 has 15 amino acids. CDR1 LGHNA and CDR2 YSLEER come from the germline V gene.

The chain links TRBV2 to TRBJ2-3; D ambiguous. V lost 7 bases and J lost 3, with 5 bases in between. The length of the CDR3 is 11 residues. Per the germline V gene, CDR1 is SNHLY and CDR2 is FYNNEI. This CDR3 is CASTQTDTQYF. In DNA, the CDR3 is TGTGCCAGCACCCAAACAGATACGCAGTATTTT.

V and J are TRBV7-2 and TRBJ2-3; 9 nucleotides match TRBD2. The V and J ends lost 5 bases and 6 bases, in that order; junction bases with no gene match: 6. CDR1 is SGHTA and CDR2 is FQGNSA in the germline V gene. CDR3 length: 14 residues. CDR3 loop: CASSMGLATDTQYF. CDR3 coding DNA: TGTGCCAGCAGCATGGGACTAGCAACGGATACGCAGTATTTT.

J is TRBJ1-5 and V is TRBV23-1; tentatively, D is TRBD1 (5 bases). TRBV23-1 is an ORF for which the function is uncertain. There are 24 residues in the CDR3. Between the trimmed V and J ends, which lost 4 bases and 5 bases, there was a span of 42 bases. The CDR3 nucleotides read TGCGCCAGCAGTCGTAACAAGGGGACGGAAATCGAGACCTCGAATCAGGGACTTTATCAGCCCCAGCATTTT. This sequence encodes CASSRNKGTEIETSNQGLYQPQHF.

The chain carries TRBV28 and TRBJ2-3, with TRBD2 matching 8 bases. The germline CDR1 and CDR2 sequences are MDHEN and SYDVKM. The CDR3 is made up of 13 amino acids. CDR3 DNA: TGTGCGTTTTCGCGGGGGGCCGGAGATACGCAGTATTTT. Translation gives CAFSRGAGDTQYF.

The CDR3 region is CASSILAGQGKYEQYF. CDR3 sequence (DNA): TGTGCCAGTAGTATTCTCGCGGGACAGGGAAAGTACGAGCAGTACTTC. The V gene is TRBV19, the J gene TRBJ2-7, with TRBD1 identical over 9 bases. Germline lookup yields CDR1 LNHDA and CDR2 SQIVND (reference sequence). Germline trimming cut 3 bases from V and 4 bases from J; bases unmatched to any gene: 10. There are 16 residues in the CDR3.

This clone showed up just once. This chain links TRBV18 with TRBJ1-1; 10 positions match TRBD1. Germline V gene data show CDR1 as KGHSH and CDR2 as LQKENI. The CDR3 sequence is 13 residues long. V was pared by 3 bases and J by 6 bases, with 1 base of the junction left unmatched. The CDR3: CASSPGQGSEAFF. The CDR3 DNA follows: TGTGCCAGCTCACCGGGACAGGGGTCTGAAGCTTTCTTT.